The clone carrying this T cell receptor beta chain occurred a few times. Diagnosis relied on clinical symptoms, serum thyroxine and TRAb, thyroid ultrasound and orbital computed tomography. This record comes from a study of T cells in Graves' hyperthyroidism and ophthalmopathy. TCR beta CDR3 regions were amplified from RNA transcripts. HTBI primers were used for first-round RT-PCR of the TCR CDR3. TCRdb used MiXCR to reprocess the multiplex PCR reads, holding one entry per CDR3 protein. The sample holds 250,000 or so distinct CDR3 sequences, more than 14% seen once. Sequencing used blood. The clonotype was recovered from a woman in her thirties or forties with Graves' hyperthyroidism that later progressed to Graves' ophthalmopathy.

The CDR3 is CASSFGAQGKRYSGITGELFF. The CDR3 DNA reads as TGTGCCAGCAGCTTCGGTGCGCAGGGGAAGAGGTATAGCGGGATCACCGGGGAGCTGTTTTTT. The rearrangement links TRBV5-5 to TRBJ2-2, with 8 bases matching TRBD2. Germline-derived CDR1 and CDR2 are SGHKS and YYEKEE (reference sequence). The CDR3 extends over 21 amino acids. With 2 bases clipped from V and 4 bases from J, the junction kept 22 bases outside the gene matches. Full variable domain (rest looked up from reference TRBV5-5 and TRBJ2-2): DAGVTQSPTHLIKTRGQQVTLRCSPISGHKSVSWYQQVLGQGPQFIFQYYEKEERGRGNFPDRFSARQFPNYSSELNVNALLLGDSALYLCASSFGAQGKRYSGITGELFFGEGSRLTVL.